The 27 T cell receptor beta chains below were found in one sample sequenced in a study of regulatory T cells in long-lasting Graves disease. Time point indicated: persistent/refractory GD, antithyroid drugs over 5 years with positive TRAb. Extracted RNA from PBMCs served as the source of the TCR library. Libraries of TCR beta came from iRepertoire HTBI primers plus Arm-PCR of CDR3 regions. TCRdb reprocessed the multiplex PCR reads via MiXCR and lists one record per CDR3 protein. The table lists roughly 300,000 distinct CDR3 sequences, 20% of them singletons. The sample in question was peripheral blood mononuclear cells (PBMCs), obtained when the disease was refractory, from a patient treated with antithyroid drugs. These receptors were taken from a female donor with Graves disease.

Many counts were recorded for this clonotype. The rearrangement uses TRBV28 and TRBJ2-7, with TRBD1 matching 7 bases. V was pared by 3 bases and J by 2 bases, with 10 bases of the junction left unmatched. Germline CDR1 and CDR2: MDHEN and SYDVKM. The CDR3 runs to 16 residues. In DNA form, the CDR3 reads TGTGCCAGCAGTTTGGGGGTGGGGACAGATCCCTACGAGCAGTACTTC. Translating it yields CASSLGVGTDPYEQYF.

This clonotype was counted only a few times. The chain links TRBV6-1 to TRBJ1-5; D is undetermined. CDR1 and CDR2 (germline): MNHNS, SASEGT. The CDR3 totals 14 residues. Deletions cut 3 bases from V and 7 bases from J, with 13 bases between. CDR3 bases: TGTGCCAGCAGTGATCTGACACCTGGGCAGCCCCAGCATTTT. Protein: CASSDLTPGQPQHF.

The sample holds many counts of this clonotype. The J gene is TRBJ1-6, the V gene TRBV6-1; D perhaps matches TRBD1 (5 bases). Trimming stripped 0 bases from V and 12 bases from J, with 6 bases between. The CDR3 sequence is 12 residues long. CDR1 and CDR2 from the germline V gene are MNHNS and SASEGT. DNA for the CDR3: TGTGCCAGCAGTGAAGCAAGGGGACCCCTCCACTTT. This translates into CASSEARGPLHF.

This clonotype was seen repeatedly, ten times or more. The CDR3 reads CASSPISGRRYEQYF. The CDR3 DNA follows: TGTGCCAGCAGTCCGATTAGCGGGAGGCGCTACGAGCAGTACTTC. The chain recombines TRBV28 with TRBJ2-7, with 10 bases identical to TRBD2. The CDR3 covers 15 residues. The junction had 7 bases not matched to a gene; V was cut back by 5 bases and J by 3 bases. Germline CDR1 reads MDHEN; CDR2 reads SYDVKM.

The chain joins TRBV4-1 to TRBJ1-1, with D perhaps matching TRBD1 (6 bases). Germline-derived CDR1 and CDR2 are MGHRA and YSYEKL. V was pared by 1 base and J by 5 bases, with 11 bases between. The CDR3 extends over 14 amino acids. Written as DNA, the CDR3 is TGCGCCAGCAGCCAAGGGCAGGGGAGAACTGAAGCTTTCTTT. Translated, it gives CASSQGQGRTEAFF.

The table lists this clonotype with a few counts. The chain combines TRBV4-3 with TRBJ1-2, with D possibly matching TRBD1 (5 bases). V lost 0 bases and J lost 4, with 9 bases in between. Germline-derived CDR1 and CDR2 are LGHNA and YSLEER. The CDR3 has 14 amino acids. The CDR3 is CASSQDTGGYGYTF. The DNA of the CDR3 is TGCGCCAGCAGCCAAGATACGGGGGGCTATGGCTACACCTTC.

By share, this clonotype ranks as medium-sized. The rearrangement links TRBV20-1 to TRBJ2-5, with D possibly TRBD2 on 5 matching bases. The CDR3 sequence is 13 residues long. Trimming pared 6 bases from V and 1 base from J, leaving 12 bases between. Germline V CDR1 and CDR2: DFQATT, SNEGSKA (reference sequence). CDR3 protein: CSAPGYAQETQYF. CDR3 coding DNA: TGCAGTGCGCCGGGATATGCCCAAGAGACCCAGTACTTC.

This clonotype was counted ten times or more. The chain has TRBV27 and TRBJ2-5, with D unclear. The CDR3 sequence is 15 residues long. Germline V gene lookup returns CDR1 MNHEY and CDR2 SMNVEV (reference sequence). V lost 6 bases, J lost 5 bases, and 19 bases lay in between. The CDR3 coding sequence is TGTGCCAGCAGCCGCTCTCGGGCCCAGGAGGAGACCCAGTACTTC. This codes for CASSRSRAQEETQYF.

This clonotype has a handful of counts. Here the CDR3 DNA reads TGTGCCAGCAGCCGGGGGGATCCGGAGGATCAGCCCCAGCATTTT. Its translation: CASSRGDPEDQPQHF. J is TRBJ1-5 and V is TRBV7-9, with D possibly TRBD1 on 5 matching bases. The CDR3 extends over 15 amino acids. Looked up from germline, CDR1 is SEHNR and CDR2 is FQNEAQ (reference sequence). V dropped 5 bases and J dropped 5 bases, with 16 bases sitting between them. The variable domain in full, completed from reference TRBV7-9 and TRBJ1-5, reads DTGVSQNPRHKITKRGQNVTFRCDPISEHNRLYWYRQTLGQGPEFLTYFQNEAQLEKSRLLSDRFSAERPKGSFSTLEIQRTEQGDSAMYLCASSRGDPEDQPQHFGDGTRLSIL.

There are many counts of this clonotype. The chain couples TRBV2 to TRBJ1-5; TRBD1 matches at 7 bases. The CDR3 totals 14 residues. The germline CDR1 and CDR2 sequences are SNHLY and FYNNEI. With V trimmed by 7 bases and J by 7 bases, 10 bases remained unmatched. CDR3 coding DNA: TGTGCCAGCATCAAAGGGAGACAGGGACAGCCCCAGCATTTT. This translates into CASIKGRQGQPQHF.

This clonotype was found a few times. The chain joins TRBV9 to TRBJ1-3, with 7 bases that match TRBD1. V shed 4 bases and J 12 bases; nucleotides not matched to a gene: 10. The CDR3 length is 13 residues. Germline V lookup: CDR1 SGDLS, CDR2 YYNGEE. CDR3 in amino acids: CASSPVGQRVIYF. In DNA form, the CDR3 reads TGTGCCAGCAGCCCAGTGGGACAGAGGGTCATATATTTT.

This clonotype came up a few times. The chain joins TRBV24-1 to TRBJ2-5, with 7 positions matching TRBD1. With 7 bases clipped from V and 0 bases from J, the junction kept 10 bases outside the gene matches. The CDR3 has 16 amino acids. The germline gives CDR1 KGHDR, CDR2 SFDVKD. CDR3 nucleotides: TGTGCCACCAGGCTACCCGGGACAGCCTACCAAGAGACCCAGTACTTC. This translates into CATRLPGTAYQETQYF.

The chain uses TRBV7-9 and TRBJ2-7, with 9 bases lining up with TRBD2. Germline CDR1 is SEHNR and CDR2 is FQNEAQ (reference sequence). V lost 2 bases, J lost 4 bases, and 15 bases stayed unmatched. This CDR3 has 18 residues. The chain's CDR3 is CASSLPLSEAGGPYEQYF. CDR3 in DNA: TGTGCCAGCAGCTTACCGCTTTCAGAGGCGGGAGGGCCTTACGAGCAGTACTTC.

The rearrangement joins TRBV5-1 to TRBJ1-3, with no clear D. Germline V gene sequence: CDR1 SGHRS, CDR2 YFSETQ. CDR3 length equals 16 residues. Trimming left V 4 bases short and J 0 bases short, with 14 bases between. This CDR3 is CASSDGSVLSGNTIYF. The CDR3 DNA reads as TGCGCCAGCAGCGATGGGAGCGTACTCTCTGGAAACACCATATATTTT.

This chain joins TRBV5-6 and TRBJ2-7; 9 nucleotides align to TRBD1. CDR1 and CDR2 (germline): SGHDT, YYEEEE. The CDR3 totals 16 residues. With 4 bases clipped from V and 1 base from J, the junction kept 9 bases outside the gene matches. The CDR3 sequence: CASSPPGQGSSYEQYF. For the CDR3, the DNA is TGTGCCAGCAGCCCTCCGGGACAGGGTTCTTCCTACGAGCAGTACTTC. Based on the CDR3 plus reference TRBV5-6 and TRBJ2-7, the full variable domain is DAGVTQSPTHLIKTRGQQVTLRCSPKSGHDTVSWYQQALGQGPQFIFQYYEEEERQRGNFPDRFSGHQFPNYSSELNVNALLLGDSALYLCASSPPGQGSSYEQYFGPGTRLTVT.

This clonotype has at least ten counts. This chain joins TRBV20-1 and TRBJ1-5, with TRBD1 as a possible D gene (5 bases). Germline V gene lookup returns CDR1 DFQATT and CDR2 SNEGSKA (reference sequence). Trimming stripped 2 bases from V and 4 bases from J, with 9 bases between. The length of the CDR3 is 13 residues. The DNA of the CDR3 is TGCAGTGCTAGATACAGGCCTAATCAGCCCCAGCATTTT. Translated, it gives CSARYRPNQPQHF.

J is TRBJ1-6 and V is TRBV19; 7 positions agree with TRBD1. Per the germline V gene, CDR1 is LNHDA and CDR2 is SQIVND (reference sequence). With 7 bases clipped from V and 0 bases from J, the junction kept 6 bases outside the gene matches. The CDR3 loop spans 16 amino acids. For the CDR3, the DNA is TGTGCCAGTACCCCGGGGGACAGCTCCTATAATTCACCCCTCCACTTT. It is translated as CASTPGDSSYNSPLHF.

This clonotype was detected only a few times. The chain recombines TRBV4-1 with TRBJ1-5; no clear D. V was cut by 3 bases and J by 6 bases, with 6 bases left in between. Germline V gene data show CDR1 as MGHRA and CDR2 as YSYEKL. The CDR3 covers 12 residues. The CDR3: CASSHPAQPQHF. The CDR3 DNA follows: TGCGCCAGCAGCCATCCCGCTCAGCCCCAGCATTTT.

Comment on this clonotype: An end of the junction differs from the germline gene, which may be a read error. The V gene is TRBV18, the J gene TRBJ2-5, with TRBD2 as a possible D gene (6 bases). CDR1 is KGHSH and CDR2 is LQKENI in the germline V gene. The CDR3 loop spans 15 amino acids. In nucleotides, the CDR3 is TGTGCCAGCTCACCTTCGGGGAGGACGGGGGAGACCCAGCACTTC. Protein product: CASSPSGRTGETQHF.

This clonotype has at least ten counts. This chain links TRBV28 with TRBJ2-7; maybe TRBD2 (6 bases). V was pared by 3 bases and J by 1 base, with 13 bases between. The germline V gene has CDR1 MDHEN and CDR2 SYDVKM. The length of the CDR3 is 15 residues. The CDR3 loop reads CASSFRDSRSYEQYF. The CDR3 coding sequence is TGTGCCAGCAGTTTCAGGGACTCACGGTCCTACGAGCAGTACTTC.

The chain employs TRBV3-1 and TRBJ1-1; D gene ambiguous. CDR1 is LGHDT and CDR2 is YNNKEL in the germline V gene (reference sequence). CDR3 length equals 16 residues. The ends were cut back, 0 bases at V and 1 base at J, with 12 bases in the middle. The CDR3 sequence: CASSQDLGRTNTEAFF. CDR3 in DNA: TGTGCCAGCAGCCAAGATCTAGGCAGGACGAACACTGAAGCTTTCTTT. The full variable domain, with the rest looked up from reference TRBV3-1 and TRBJ1-1, is DTAVSQTPKYLVTQMGNDKSIKCEQNLGHDTMYWYKQDSKKFLKIMFSYNNKELIINETVPNRFSPKSPDKAHLNLHINSLELGDSAVYFCASSQDLGRTNTEAFFGQGTRLTVV.

This clonotype came up many times. This rearrangement joins TRBV29-1 to TRBJ1-1; TRBD1 might be the D (6 bases). This CDR3 is 12 amino acids long. Germline values: CDR1 SQVTM, CDR2 ANQGSEA. The V and J ends lost 1 base and 6 bases respectively, with 9 bases between them. CDR3 region: CSVEVGQPEAFF. As DNA, the CDR3 is TGCAGCGTTGAAGTAGGACAGCCTGAAGCTTTCTTT.

This clonotype was detected a few times. The rearrangement links TRBV7-2 to TRBJ1-2, with D perhaps TRBD1 (5 bases). The V and J ends lost 6 bases and 8 bases respectively, with 16 bases between them. Germline CDR1 and CDR2: SGHTA and FQGNSA. The CDR3 is 13 amino acids. The CDR3 DNA reads as TGTGCCAGCAGTTTGGGACTGGAGAGGGGCTACACCTTC. Translating it yields CASSLGLERGYTF.

The table lists this clonotype with a count of one. V and J are TRBV10-3 and TRBJ2-1, with D maybe TRBD1 (6 bases). V was clipped by 4 bases and J by 0 bases, with 10 bases between them. From germline, CDR1 is ENHRY and CDR2 SYGVKD. CDR3 size: 15 residues. DNA of the CDR3: TGTGCCATCAGTGGCGGACAGAACTCCTACAATGAGCAGTTCTTC. Its translation is CAISGGQNSYNEQFF.

The sample holds a few counts of this clonotype. This sequence joins TRBV27 and TRBJ2-5; weak D call: TRBD1 (5 bases). Germline V gene lookup returns CDR1 MNHEY and CDR2 SMNVEV (reference sequence). V was pared by 7 bases and J by 3 bases, with 21 bases between. The CDR3 has 16 amino acids. Here the CDR3 reads CASKQRGRVGKETQYF. Here the CDR3 DNA reads TGTGCCAGCAAGCAAAGGGGCAGGGTTGGAAAAGAGACCCAGTACTTC.

This clonotype was seen a handful of times. This rearrangement joins TRBV20-1 to TRBJ2-7; 13 nucleotides match TRBD2. The V gene end was trimmed by 6 bases and the J gene end by 3 bases; junction bases not matched to a gene: 5. The CDR3 runs to 14 residues. The V gene's germline CDR1 is DFQATT and CDR2 SNEGSKA (reference sequence). Here the CDR3 reads CSAIRTSGSYEQYF. Written as DNA, the CDR3 is TGCAGTGCCATTAGGACTAGCGGGAGCTACGAGCAGTACTTC.

This clonotype was observed many times. CDR3 DNA sequence: TGTGCCTGGAGGCCGCCGGGAGGGTTCGACGAGCAGTACTTC. Residues: CAWRPPGGFDEQYF. The V call is TRBV30, the J call TRBJ2-7; 8 bases agree with TRBD2. CDR3 length: 14 amino acids. Germline V CDR1 and CDR2: GTSNPN, SVGIG (reference sequence). V gave up 3 bases and J gave up 5 bases; unmatched junction bases: 9.